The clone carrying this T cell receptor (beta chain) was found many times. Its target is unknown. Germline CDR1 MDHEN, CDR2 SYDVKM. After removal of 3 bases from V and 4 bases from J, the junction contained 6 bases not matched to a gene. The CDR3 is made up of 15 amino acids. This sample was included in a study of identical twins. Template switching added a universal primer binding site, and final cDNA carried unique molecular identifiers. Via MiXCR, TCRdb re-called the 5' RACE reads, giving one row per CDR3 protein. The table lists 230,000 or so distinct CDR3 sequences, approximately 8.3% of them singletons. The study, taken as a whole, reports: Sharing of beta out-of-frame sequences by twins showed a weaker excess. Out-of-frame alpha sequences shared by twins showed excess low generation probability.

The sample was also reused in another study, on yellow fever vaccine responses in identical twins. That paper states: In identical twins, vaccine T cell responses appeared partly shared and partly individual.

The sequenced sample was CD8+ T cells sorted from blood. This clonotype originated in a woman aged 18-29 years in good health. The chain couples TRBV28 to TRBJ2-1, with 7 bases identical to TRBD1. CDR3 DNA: TGTGCCAGCAGTTTCGACAGGGCAACATACAATGAGCAGTTCTTC. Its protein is CASSFDRATYNEQFF.